These 24 T cell receptor beta chains originate from one sample sequenced in a study of blood T cell repertoires in COVID-19. The table came from immunoSEQ multiplex PCR; TCRdb's copy has only in-frame clones and leaves some out. Here the sample spans tens of thousands of clones, 65% to 90% being singletons. Material: peripheral blood. Every receptor here comes from a woman aged 55-69 years with acute or convalescent COVID-19.

J is TRBJ1-1 and V is TRBV10-2, with D uncertain. Trimming removed 2 bases from V and 0 bases from J, with 13 bases in between. Germline lookup yields CDR1 WSHSY and CDR2 SAAADI. The CDR3 runs 16 residues. CDR3 protein: CASSEIPGPMNTEAFF. The CDR3 region has the DNA TGCGCCAGCAGTGAGATCCCAGGTCCCATGAACACTGAAGCTTTCTTT.

The V call is TRBV5-1, the J call TRBJ2-5, with 8 positions matching TRBD2. The CDR3 runs 16 residues. Germline V gives CDR1 SGHRS, CDR2 YFSETQ. Trimming removed 2 bases from V and 4 bases from J; junction bases left unmatched: 10. CDR3 protein: CASSFNPGGGSETQYF. The CDR3 region has the DNA TGCGCCAGCAGCTTTAATCCCGGGGGGGGATCAGAGACCCAGTACTTC.

This rearrangement joins TRBV30 to TRBJ2-3, with TRBD2 matching over 9 bases. There are 14 residues in the CDR3. After removal of 4 bases from V and 5 bases from J, the junction contained 7 bases not matched to a gene. CDR1 and CDR2 from the germline V gene are GTSNPN and SVGIG (reference sequence). The CDR3 sequence is CAWNPSGGRDTQYF. The DNA for the CDR3 is TGTGCCTGGAACCCCAGCGGGGGGAGAGATACGCAGTATTTT.

The J gene is TRBJ1-1, the V gene TRBV6-5; no clear D gene. The V gene lost 2 bases and the J gene lost 4 bases, with 14 bases spanning the gap. CDR1 is MNHEY and CDR2 is SVGAGI in the germline V gene. The CDR3 contains 15 residues. The CDR3 bases are TGTGCCAGCAGTTACCCTAAGGGAGTAGGCACTGAAGCTTTCTTT. Translation gives CASSYPKGVGTEAFF.

The chain carries TRBV20-1 and TRBJ1-2, with D unclear. Germline CDR1 is DFQATT and CDR2 is SNEGSKA (reference sequence). The CDR3 spans 11 residues. With 3 bases removed from V and 6 bases from J, the gap between germline ends came to 8 bases. This CDR3 is CSASEQNGYTF. The CDR3 DNA sequence: TGCAGTGCTAGCGAACAGAATGGCTACACCTTC.

This rearrangement joins TRBV7-6 to TRBJ2-6, with D possibly TRBD1 on 5 matching bases. Germline CDR1 reads SGHVS; CDR2 reads FNYEAQ. V gave up 4 bases and J gave up 0 bases, with 10 bases separating them. CDR3 length: 16 amino acids. The CDR3 is CASSSSGFSGANVLTF. CDR3 bases: TGTGCCAGCAGCTCCTCAGGGTTCTCTGGGGCCAACGTCCTGACTTTC.

The rearrangement links TRBV19 to TRBJ2-7; 9 bases fit TRBD1. CDR1 LNHDA and CDR2 SQIVND come from the germline V gene (reference sequence). The CDR3 contains 14 residues. V lost 9 bases, J lost 6 bases, and 12 bases stayed unmatched. The CDR3 bases are TGTGCCAGCCGTGCCGGGACAGGGTTTGGCGAGCAGTACTTC. It translates to CASRAGTGFGEQYF. The full variable domain, its missing parts supplied by reference TRBV19 and TRBJ2-7, is DGGITQSPKYLFRKEGQNVTLSCEQNLNHDAMYWYRQDPGQGLRLIYYSQIVNDFQKGDIAEGYSVSREKKESFPLTVTSAQKNPTAFYLCASRAGTGFGEQYFGPGTRLTVT.

The CDR3 sequence: CAWDSGSSYNSPLHF. In DNA, the CDR3 is TGTGCCTGGGACTCTGGGAGCTCCTATAATTCACCCCTCCACTTT. The rearrangement uses TRBV30 and TRBJ1-6; D remains ambiguous. Trimming left V 5 bases short and J 0 bases short, with 11 bases between. Per germline, CDR1 GTSNPN and CDR2 SVGIG (reference sequence). The CDR3 is 15 amino acids. Complete variable domain (other parts from reference TRBV30 and TRBJ1-6): SQTIHQWPATLVQPVGSPLSLECTVEGTSNPNLYWYRQAAGRGLQLLFYSVGIGQISSEVPQNLSASRPQDRQFILSSKKLLLSDSGFYLCAWDSGSSYNSPLHFGNGTRLTVT.

This clone was seen once. The chain uses TRBV7-6 and TRBJ1-1, with D possibly matching TRBD1 (5 bases). Germline values: CDR1 SGHVS, CDR2 FNYEAQ. The CDR3 covers 14 residues. V lost 0 bases and J lost 3, with 8 bases in between. In DNA, the CDR3 is TGTGCCAGCAGCTTAGCAGGGGATGACACTGAAGCTTTCTTT. Amino acid sequence: CASSLAGDDTEAFF. The variable domain in full, with the rest retrieved from reference TRBV7-6 and TRBJ1-1, is GAGVSQSPRYKVTKRGQDVALRCDPISGHVSLYWYRQALGQGPEFLTYFNYEAQQDKSGLPNDRFSAERPEGSISTLTIQRTEQRDSAMYRCASSLAGDDTEAFFGQGTRLTVV.

The chain employs TRBV7-2 and TRBJ2-7; 7 positions match TRBD2. The CDR3 is made up of 15 amino acids. With V trimmed by 1 base and J by 4 bases, 7 bases remained unmatched. Germline values: CDR1 SGHTA, CDR2 FQGNSA. The chain's CDR3 is CASSLDFGTTYEQYF. The CDR3 DNA reads as TGTGCCAGCAGCTTAGATTTCGGGACTACTTACGAGCAGTACTTC.

V and J are TRBV5-1 and TRBJ1-1; D gene uncertain. The CDR3 loop spans 13 amino acids. CDR1 SGHRS and CDR2 YFSETQ come from the germline V gene. The V end lost 4 bases, the J end lost 0 bases, and 7 bases lay between the germline ends. The CDR3 DNA is TGCGCCAGCAGCGGAGATTTGAACACTGAAGCTTTCTTT. This encodes CASSGDLNTEAFF.

J is TRBJ1-4 and V is TRBV6-5; the D is unclear. Germline CDR1 and CDR2: MNHEY and SVGAGI. V was shortened by 4 bases and J by 6 bases, with 18 bases between the two germline ends. The length of the CDR3 is 16 residues. For the CDR3, the DNA is TGTGCCAGCAGTTCCGCCGGGTCAAATGCTCATGAAAAACTGTTTTTT. It specifies CASSSAGSNAHEKLFF.

The chain carries TRBV7-3 and TRBJ2-1; 9 bases match TRBD2. CDR1 SGHTA and CDR2 FQGTGA come from the germline V gene. There are 12 residues in the CDR3. Trimming at V came to 3 bases and at J to 9 bases, leaving 0 bases not matched to a gene. The CDR3 bases are TGTGCCAGCAGCTTTAGCGGGAGTGAGCAGTTCTTC. It is translated as CASSFSGSEQFF.

This chain uses TRBV11-2 with TRBJ2-1; D perhaps matches TRBD1 (6 bases). Between the trimmed V and J ends, which lost 0 bases and 4 bases, there was a span of 10 bases. CDR1 and CDR2 (germline): SGHAT, FQNNGV. The CDR3 extends over 15 amino acids. The CDR3, as DNA: TGTGCCAGCAGCTTAGAGAGGACAGTATACAATGAGCAGTTCTTC. Amino acid sequence: CASSLERTVYNEQFF.

The CDR3 sequence: CATGGAGGTDTQYF. Here the CDR3 DNA reads TGTGCCACCGGGGGGGCAGGGGGCACAGATACGCAGTATTTT. The genes are TRBV24-1 and TRBJ2-3, with D maybe TRBD2 (7 bases). The V gene's germline CDR1 is KGHDR and CDR2 SFDVKD. Trimming removed 9 bases at V and 1 base at J, with 13 bases between. This CDR3 spans 14 amino acids.

This chain links TRBV5-1 with TRBJ2-1, with 8 bases aligning to TRBD1. The trim removed 2 bases at V and 4 bases at J, leaving 5 bases unmatched. The germline gives CDR1 SGHRS, CDR2 YFSETQ. CDR3 size: 15 residues. The CDR3 protein is CASSFPGQEYNEQFF. CDR3 DNA: TGCGCCAGCAGCTTCCCGGGACAGGAGTACAATGAGCAGTTCTTC.

This clone was seen only a few times. This rearrangement joins TRBV2 to TRBJ2-7; TRBD1 agrees at 7 bases. The CDR3 runs to 16 residues. CDR1 SNHLY and CDR2 FYNNEI come from the germline V gene. Trimming took 6 bases from V and 0 from J; bases not matched to a gene: 11. This CDR3 is CASSPPGQQTSYEQYF. The CDR3 coding sequence is TGTGCCAGCAGCCCACCGGGACAGCAGACCTCCTACGAGCAGTACTTC.

The chain couples TRBV19 to TRBJ2-1, with D perhaps TRBD1 (6 bases). The germline gives CDR1 LNHDA, CDR2 SQIVND (reference sequence). The CDR3 loop spans 15 amino acids. V was shortened by 10 bases and J by 8 bases, with 24 bases between the two germline ends. The CDR3 nucleotides read TGTGCCACACTCGCTCGGGCCGGCAGGGGCGATGAGCAGTTCTTC. The encoded protein is CATLARAGRGDEQFF.

V usage is TRBV13 and J usage is TRBJ2-7; TRBD1 might be the D (5 bases). Germline assignment: CDR1 PRHDT and CDR2 FYEKMQ (reference sequence). CDR3 length: 14 amino acids. Trimming stripped 4 bases from V and 2 bases from J, with 12 bases between. CDR3 sequence: CASSSPGKPYEQYF. The CDR3 coding sequence is TGTGCCAGCAGCTCCCCAGGGAAACCCTACGAGCAGTACTTC.

The chain links TRBV5-1 to TRBJ1-1; possibly TRBD1 for D (5 bases). The CDR3 extends over 15 amino acids. Germline V gene lookup returns CDR1 SGHRS and CDR2 YFSETQ. V lost 1 base and J lost 1, with 11 bases in between. The CDR3 spells CASSLLGGENTEAFF. The CDR3 DNA sequence: TGCGCCAGCAGCTTGCTGGGAGGGGAGAACACTGAAGCTTTCTTT.

The genes are TRBV13 and TRBJ1-1; 8 bases agree with TRBD1. The junction had 6 bases not matched to a gene; V was cut back by 5 bases and J by 1 base. Germline V lookup: CDR1 PRHDT, CDR2 FYEKMQ (reference sequence). CDR3 length: 15 residues. CDR3 loop: CASSARDRQNTEAFF. The CDR3 DNA sequence: TGTGCCAGCAGCGCTCGGGACAGGCAGAACACTGAAGCTTTCTTT.

The chain employs TRBV30 and TRBJ1-2; D is perhaps TRBD1 (5 bases). The CDR3 contains 15 residues. The V and J ends lost 2 bases and 8 bases respectively, with 21 bases between them. From germline, CDR1 is GTSNPN and CDR2 SVGIG (reference sequence). The CDR3 loop reads CAWSYWEGMAKGYTF. CDR3 in DNA: TGTGCCTGGAGTTATTGGGAGGGGATGGCAAAAGGCTACACCTTC.

The CDR3 loop reads CASSVAAELAKNIQYF. CDR3 nucleotides: TGTGCCAGCAGCGTAGCGGCGGAACTAGCCAAAAACATTCAGTACTTC. The chain carries TRBV9 and TRBJ2-4; the D is unclear. CDR1 and CDR2 (germline): SGDLS, YYNGEE. Trimming pared 0 bases from V and 0 bases from J, leaving 10 bases between. This CDR3 region has 16 residues.

The rearrangement links TRBV27 to TRBJ1-6; 8 bases match TRBD1. This CDR3 has 19 residues. V was pared by 3 bases and J by 3 bases, with 13 bases of the junction left unmatched. CDR1 is MNHEY, CDR2 SMNVEV, per germline (reference sequence). This chain's CDR3 is CASSFTPRQGPRYNSPLHF. CDR3 bases: TGTGCCAGCAGTTTCACTCCTAGACAGGGGCCCCGCTATAATTCACCCCTCCACTTT.